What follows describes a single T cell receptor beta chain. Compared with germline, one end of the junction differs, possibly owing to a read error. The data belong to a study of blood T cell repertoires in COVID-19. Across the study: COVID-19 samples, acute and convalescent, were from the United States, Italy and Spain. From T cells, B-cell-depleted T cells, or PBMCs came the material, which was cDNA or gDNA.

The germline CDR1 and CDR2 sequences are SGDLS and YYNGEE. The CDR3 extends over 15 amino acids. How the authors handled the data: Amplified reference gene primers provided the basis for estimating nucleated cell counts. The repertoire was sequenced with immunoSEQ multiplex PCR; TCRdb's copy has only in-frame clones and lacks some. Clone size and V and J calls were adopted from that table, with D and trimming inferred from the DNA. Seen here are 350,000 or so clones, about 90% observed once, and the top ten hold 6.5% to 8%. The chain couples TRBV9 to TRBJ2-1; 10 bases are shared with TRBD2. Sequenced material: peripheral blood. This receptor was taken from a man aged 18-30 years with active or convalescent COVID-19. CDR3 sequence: CASSVASGGAGIPLF. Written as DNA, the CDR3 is TGTGCCAGCAGCGTAGCAAGCGGGGGGGCGGGAATCCCGCTCTTC.